The following is a TCR beta chain sequence with its context. The data were obtained in a study of OX40 agonist ivuxolimab in advanced cancers. Study at large: The patients received agonistic anti-OX40 (CD134) antibody ivuxolimab. One hepatocellular carcinoma and a couple of cutaneous melanoma patients partially responded.

Sequencing was performed with immunoSEQ multiplex PCR; in TCRdb, only in-frame clones are kept and a portion is missing. The repertoire holds fewer than 65,000 clones, with 70% to 90% as singletons. Sequences were derived from CD4+ or CD8+ T cells sorted from blood, sampled in a trial of the OX40 agonist ivuxolimab. The sequence was collected from an adult with an advanced solid tumor such as melanoma, head and neck, liver or kidney cancer.

The CDR3 protein is CASSQGPGVYGYTF. CDR3 nucleotides: TGTGCCAGCAGCCAAGGTCCGGGGGTCTATGGCTACACCTTC. The chain joins TRBV4-2 to TRBJ1-2; a weak D match, TRBD1 (5 bases). The ends were cut back, 1 base at V and 4 bases at J, with 10 bases in the middle. CDR1 LGHNA and CDR2 YNFKEQ come from the germline V gene. The CDR3 is made up of 14 amino acids.